The text below deals with one T cell receptor beta chain. No antigen is known for it. These data originate in a study of beta chain features in type 1 diabetes. General study findings and limits: TCRB CDR3 length was moderately but significantly reduced in all four CD4+ subsets of Type 1 diabetes patients. Although PCR might favor shorter templates, it would do so equally in patients and controls.

CDR1 and CDR2 (germline): SGHTA, FQGNSA. With 10 bases clipped from V and 4 bases from J, the junction kept 9 bases outside the gene matches. The CDR3 totals 15 residues. Expressed TCRB transcripts got sequenced, as all isolated RNA was reverse transcribed. Generated by immunoSEQ multiplex PCR, the TCRdb table keeps only in-frame clones and is missing some. The table records around 150,000 clones, just over 8% of them present only once. The chain is built from TRBV7-2 and TRBJ2-2, with TRBD2 matching over 10 bases. Sequenced sample: central memory CD4+ T cells from blood. The receptor's source is a woman between 18 and 29 years old with type 1 diabetes. The CDR3 spells CATTTTSGFTGELFF. The CDR3 DNA follows: TGTGCCACCACTACGACTAGCGGGTTCACCGGGGAGCTGTTTTTT.